There are many counts of the clone carrying this TCR beta chain. Its specificity is unknown. Researchers took RNA transcripts and amplified the TCR beta CDR3 regions from them. HTBI primers were employed in a first-round RT-PCR of the TCR CDR3. TCRdb re-derived calls from the multiplex PCR reads in MiXCR, one entry per CDR3 protein. The sample holds approximately 510,000 distinct CDR3 sequences; less than 25% are singletons and the top ten take approximately 25%. This sample was included in a study of T cells in Graves' hyperthyroidism and ophthalmopathy. Points from the study as a whole: Most expanded thyroid clonotypes above 0.001 also appeared in blood.

The CDR3 consists of 14 residues. V was clipped by 2 bases and J by 2 bases; unmatched bases: 6. Germline CDR1 and CDR2: DFQATT and SNEGSKA (reference sequence). These patients, aged 18 to 65, had recently diagnosed hyperthyroidism lasting under 2 months. This sequence joins TRBV20-1 and TRBJ2-7; 7 bases match TRBD2. Sequences were obtained from blood. This receptor was taken from a man between 18 and 29 years old with Graves' hyperthyroidism. The CDR3 sequence: CSARSGGSPYEQYF. In nucleotides, the CDR3 is TGCAGTGCTAGATCCGGGGGGTCCCCCTACGAGCAGTACTTC.